This T cell receptor (beta chain) was profiled in a study of CD8+ T cells in alopecia areata. Extraction of RNA preceded its reverse transcription into cDNA, which served as the sequencing template. Measured with immunoSEQ multiplex PCR; TCRdb has only the in-frame clones, and not every one. The table records some 170,000 clones, just over 65% of them present only once. Germline CDR1 reads SGHDT; CDR2 reads YYEEEE. V lost 4 bases to trimming and J lost 9 bases, with 14 bases between them. The CDR3 is 12 residues long. The sequences come from CD8+ T cells sorted from blood, collected at week 0. The TCR sequence derives from a human donor with alopecia areata. This sequence joins TRBV5-6 and TRBJ2-7; D unresolved. The CDR3 region is CASSPGSARQYF. In nucleotides, the CDR3 is TGTGCCAGCAGCCCTGGCAGCGCAAGGCAGTACTTC.